Detailed here is one T cell receptor beta chain. Its target is unknown. Deep-level running was used for the assay. Here immunoSEQ multiplex PCR was the method, and the copy in TCRdb shows in-frame clones only, minus some. The profile shows 1,100,000 or so clones, around 82% of them singletons. This specimen comes from a study of shared clonotypes between healthy human individuals. Findings and caveats of the study: Tissue TCR repertoires likely differ from these blood-only repertoires.

This CDR3 region has 16 residues. The J segment lost 2 bases and the V segment lost 5 bases, leaving 8 bases of the junction unmatched. The germline V gene has CDR1 SGHVS and CDR2 FNYEAQ. Naive CD4+ cells were CD45RA-selected; the remaining cells were memory. This clonotype originated in a man between 18 and 35 years old in good health. Some clones in this sample may be carry-over from other donors' samples. The sequenced sample was memory CD4+ T cells from PBMCs. The subset: CD45RA-negative fraction. The rearrangement links TRBV7-6 to TRBJ2-1, with 8 bases identical to TRBD2. CDR3 nucleotides: TGTGCCAGCAGCGGACCAAGCGGGAGCCCCTACAATGAGCAGTTCTTC. This encodes CASSGPSGSPYNEQFF. The full variable domain, in which reference TRBV7-6 and TRBJ2-1 provide the parts outside the CDR3, is GAGVSQSPRYKVTKRGQDVALRCDPISGHVSLYWYRQALGQGPEFLTYFNYEAQQDKSGLPNDRFSAERPEGSISTLTIQRTEQRDSAMYRCASSGPSGSPYNEQFFGPGTRLTVL.